These 10 T cell receptor beta chains were sequenced from one sample in a study of cytomegalovirus exposure and HLA in healthy donors. The PCR ran on 60 Vbeta and 13 Jbeta primers. Profiled with immunoSEQ multiplex PCR; TCRdb holds only in-frame clones, not every one. The data show about 200,000 clones, 70% to 80% seen once. Source material: PBMCs. These receptors were collected from a woman in her twenties or thirties in good health and CMV-seropositive.

This sequence joins TRBV11-2 and TRBJ2-2; 10 bases agree with TRBD2. Germline V gives CDR1 SGHAT, CDR2 FQNNGV. Losses at the gene ends were 3 bases for V and 0 bases for J; bases not matched to a gene: 7. The CDR3 is made up of 18 amino acids. CDR3 DNA sequence: TGTGCCAGCAGCTTTTTTGGGCTAGCGGGAGCGAACACCGGGGAGCTGTTTTTT. This codes for CASSFFGLAGANTGELFF.

This clone was detected only a few times. The CDR3 DNA follows: TGTGCCAGCAGCTTGCCCCCCTCCGTCCACGAGCAGTACTTC. Protein: CASSLPPSVHEQYF. This chain connects TRBV5-6 to TRBJ2-7; no clear D gene. Trimming left V 1 base short and J 5 bases short, with 13 bases between. CDR3 length: 14 amino acids. In germline, CDR1 is SGHDT, CDR2 YYEEEE.

The rearrangement uses TRBV5-1 and TRBJ1-2; D might be TRBD1 (5 bases). The CDR3 spans 16 residues. The V gene lost 5 bases and the J gene lost 1 base, with 18 bases spanning the gap. Germline V gene lookup returns CDR1 SGHRS and CDR2 YFSETQ. The CDR3 spells CASRMGDSTVNYGYTF. The CDR3 DNA follows: TGCGCCAGCAGAATGGGGGACTCGACAGTTAACTATGGCTACACCTTC.

The rearrangement joins TRBV27 to TRBJ2-7; TRBD1 agrees at 7 bases. Trimming cost V 7 bases and J 3 bases; bases outside gene matches: 9. This CDR3 has 14 amino acids. Germline CDR1 and CDR2: MNHEY and SMNVEV (reference sequence). The CDR3 region is CASTPLTGSYEQYF. CDR3 nucleotide sequence: TGTGCCAGCACCCCCTTGACAGGGAGCTACGAGCAGTACTTC.

This chain uses TRBV9 with TRBJ1-1; D uncertain. This CDR3 is 14 amino acids long. V lost 1 base and J 5 bases, leaving 12 bases between the germline ends. Germline CDR1 and CDR2: SGDLS and YYNGEE. CDR3 residues: CASSVRPEGTEAFF. CDR3 in DNA: TGTGCCAGCAGCGTAAGGCCCGAGGGAACTGAAGCTTTCTTT.

The chain employs TRBV10-3 and TRBJ2-1; TRBD2 might be the D (6 bases). This CDR3 has 15 residues. V shed 8 bases and J shed 0 bases, with 14 bases lying between them. Germline V gene lookup returns CDR1 ENHRY and CDR2 SYGVKD. Here the CDR3 DNA reads TGTGCCATCCAGAGTAGCGGTAGCTCCTACAATGAGCAGTTCTTC. It specifies CAIQSSGSSYNEQFF.

The chain uses TRBV7-6 and TRBJ1-1; 7 bases align to TRBD1. Looked up from germline, CDR1 is SGHVS and CDR2 is FNYEAQ. Unmatched junction bases numbered 5, after V lost 5 bases and J lost 5 bases. The CDR3 is 13 residues long. The CDR3 reads CASSETGETEAFF. The CDR3 DNA sequence: TGTGCCAGCAGCGAAACAGGGGAAACTGAAGCTTTCTTT.

The J gene is TRBJ1-1, the V gene TRBV12-5; 7 bases are a match to TRBD1. V trimming: 5 bases; J trimming: 5 bases; junction bases outside the gene matches: 11. The CDR3 runs to 15 residues. The V gene's germline CDR1 is LGHNT and CDR2 FRNRAP. The CDR3 here is CASGLMGQGGTEAFF. The DNA for the CDR3 is TGTGCTAGTGGTCTCATGGGGCAGGGGGGTACTGAAGCTTTCTTT.

CDR3 DNA: TGTGCCAGTGGGTGGACAGGGGTGGTCGGAAACACCATATATTTT. Protein product: CASGWTGVVGNTIYF. The rearrangement joins TRBV19 to TRBJ1-3; 9 bases agree with TRBD1. The CDR3 has 15 residues. Per the germline V gene, CDR1 is LNHDA and CDR2 is SQIVND (reference sequence). Trimming at V came to 8 bases and at J to 4 bases, leaving 9 bases not matched to a gene. Combining the CDR3 with reference TRBV19 and TRBJ1-3 gives the whole variable domain DGGITQSPKYLFRKEGQNVTLSCEQNLNHDAMYWYRQDPGQGLRLIYYSQIVNDFQKGDIAEGYSVSREKKESFPLTVTSAQKNPTAFYLCASGWTGVVGNTIYFGEGSWLTVV.

The rearrangement links TRBV27 to TRBJ2-3; the D gene is possibly TRBD2 (5 bases). Germline V gene lookup returns CDR1 MNHEY and CDR2 SMNVEV (reference sequence). The CDR3 runs 13 residues. Trimming took off 5 bases at V and 7 bases at J, with 13 bases between the two ends. The CDR3 protein is CASSMGSRNTQYF. The CDR3 region has the DNA TGTGCCAGCAGTATGGGGAGTAGGAATACGCAGTATTTT.